The entry below gives a single T cell receptor beta chain sequence along with its context. CD8+CD57+ cell expansion, shown by flow cytometry, had occurred in the patients selected for sequencing. These data are taken from a study of CD8+CD57+ T cells in acquired aplastic anemia. Background on the study: DNA from sorted CD4+ and CD8+ cells averaged roughly 3.4 ug.

CDR3 length equals 13 residues. Germline values: CDR1 SEHNR, CDR2 FQNEAQ (reference sequence). Trimming pared 6 bases from V and 6 bases from J, leaving 15 bases between. The template for TCR beta VDJ and CDR3 sequence profiling was genomic DNA. TCRdb re-derived calls from the reads in MiXCR, one entry per CDR3 protein. Among over 150,000 distinct CDR3 sequences, about three fifths were seen once, and the ten largest hold about 39%. V and J are TRBV7-9 and TRBJ2-7; no firm D call. Specimen: sorted CD4+, CD8+, or CD8+CD57+ T cells (not recorded which) from PBMCs. The receptor comes from a human donor with aplastic anemia. In DNA, the CDR3 is TGTGCCAGCAGTGACACCACTACGATCGAGCAGTACTTC. It yields the protein CASSDTTTIEQYF.